One sample yielded the 5 T cell receptor beta chains listed below, sequenced in a study of T cell changes during pregnancy in multiple sclerosis (dated by TCRdb to about 2019). The library was obtained by the immunoSEQ multiplex PCR assay. Not all clones reach the TCRdb copy of this immuneACCESS table, which keeps in-frame sequences only. Checked studies attribute under half of the gap to unresolved V genes and leave the rest unexplained. This sample gives 99,000 or so clones in total; approximately 94% of them show up just once. The biggest ten clones account for 0.99% of the sample. The sequences come from peripheral blood, collected after pregnancy. These receptors originate from a female donor with multiple sclerosis, enrolled in a pregnancy study.

This clone was detected once. V usage is TRBV18 and J usage is TRBJ2-7, with 9 bases matching TRBD2. The CDR3 runs to 15 residues. Germline V gene lookup returns CDR1 KGHSH and CDR2 LQKENI. The V gene end was trimmed by 5 bases and the J gene end by 3 bases; junction bases not matched to a gene: 8. DNA of the CDR3: TGTGCCAGCTCAAGCCTTAGCGGGAGCAACTACGAGCAGTACTTC. Encoded protein: CASSSLSGSNYEQYF. The full variable domain, its missing parts supplied by reference TRBV18 and TRBJ2-7, is NAGVMQNPRHLVRRRGQEARLRCSPMKGHSHVYWYRQLPEEGLKFMVYLQKENIIDESGMPKERFSAEFPKEGPSILRIQQVVRGDSAAYFCASSSLSGSNYEQYFGPGTRLTVT.

CDR3 in amino acids: CASSQELETQYF. In DNA, the CDR3 is TGTGCCAGCAGCCAAGAGCTAGAGACCCAGTACTTC. The V and J genes are TRBV6-6 and TRBJ2-5, with D unclear. The CDR3 sequence is 12 residues long. The V and J ends lost 6 bases and 4 bases respectively, with 9 bases between them. Germline CDR1 is MNHNY and CDR2 is SVGAGI (reference sequence).

V is TRBV30 and J is TRBJ1-2; D remains unclear. Trimming removed 3 bases at V and 1 base at J, with 18 bases between. The CDR3 extends over 16 amino acids. Germline loops: CDR1 GTSNPN, CDR2 SVGIG (reference sequence). This chain's CDR3 is CAWRPGLAGFNYGYTF. For the CDR3, the DNA is TGTGCCTGGAGACCCGGACTCGCCGGCTTTAACTATGGCTACACCTTC.

The V call is TRBV7-8, the J call TRBJ1-2, with 12 nucleotides matching TRBD1. CDR1 and CDR2 (germline): SGHVS, FQNEAQ. V trimming: 5 bases; J trimming: 8 bases; junction bases outside the gene matches: 21. CDR3 length equals 19 residues. CDR3 sequence: CASSPRNKRRDRGQGGYTF. The CDR3 DNA follows: TGTGCCAGCAGCCCTAGAAATAAACGCCGGGACAGGGGGCAGGGCGGCTACACCTTC.

The chain links TRBV9 to TRBJ1-1; 11 nucleotides line up with TRBD1. This CDR3 has 17 residues. V trimming: 0 bases; J trimming: 8 bases; junction bases outside the gene matches: 12. From germline, CDR1 is SGDLS and CDR2 YYNGEE. CDR3 region: CASSVADRGRIKGEAFF. In nucleotides, the CDR3 is TGTGCCAGCAGCGTAGCGGACAGGGGGCGGATAAAAGGGGAAGCTTTCTTT. The whole variable domain, filled in from reference TRBV9 and TRBJ1-1, reads DSGVTQTPKHLITATGQRVTLRCSPRSGDLSVYWYQQSLDQGLQFLIQYYNGEERAKGNILERFSAQQFPDLHSELNLSSLELGDSALYFCASSVADRGRIKGEAFFGQGTRLTVV.